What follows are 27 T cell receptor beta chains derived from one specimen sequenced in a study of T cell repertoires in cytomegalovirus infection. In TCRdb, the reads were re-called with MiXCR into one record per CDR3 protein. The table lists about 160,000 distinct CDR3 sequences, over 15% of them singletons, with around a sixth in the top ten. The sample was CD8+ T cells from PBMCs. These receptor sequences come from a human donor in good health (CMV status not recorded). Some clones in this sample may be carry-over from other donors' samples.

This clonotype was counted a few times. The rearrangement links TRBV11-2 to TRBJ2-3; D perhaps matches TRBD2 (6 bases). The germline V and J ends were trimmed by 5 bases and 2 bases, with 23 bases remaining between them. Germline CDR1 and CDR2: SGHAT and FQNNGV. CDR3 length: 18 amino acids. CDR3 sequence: CASSEPFGTPINTDTQYF. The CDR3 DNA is TGTGCCAGCAGCGAACCGTTCGGGACTCCCATTAACACAGATACGCAGTATTTT.

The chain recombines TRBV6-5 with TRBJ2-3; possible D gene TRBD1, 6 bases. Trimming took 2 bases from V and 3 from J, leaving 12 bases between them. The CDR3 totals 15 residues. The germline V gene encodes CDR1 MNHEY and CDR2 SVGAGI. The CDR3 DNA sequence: TGTGCCAGCAGTTACCTGGACAGTACGACAGATACGCAGTATTTT. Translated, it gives CASSYLDSTTDTQYF.

CDR3 amino acids: CASSFTSGRETQYF. CDR3 bases: TGTGCCAGCAGTTTCACTAGCGGCAGGGAGACCCAGTACTTC. This chain connects TRBV28 to TRBJ2-5; 8 bases align to TRBD2. The germline CDR1 and CDR2 sequences are MDHEN and SYDVKM. The V gene end was trimmed by 3 bases and the J gene end by 5 bases; junction bases not matched to a gene: 5. CDR3 length equals 14 residues. The variable domain in full, with the rest retrieved from reference TRBV28 and TRBJ2-5, is DVKVTQSSRYLVKRTGEKVFLECVQDMDHENMFWYRQDPGLGLRLIYFSYDVKMKEKGDIPEGYSVSREKKERFSLILESASTNQTSMYLCASSFTSGRETQYFGPGTRLLVL.

The CDR3 here is CASSSNPYEQYF. CDR3 nucleotides: TGTGCCAGCAGCTCTAATCCCTACGAGCAGTACTTC. The V gene is TRBV7-9, the J gene TRBJ2-7, with D unresolved. Looked up from germline, CDR1 is SEHNR and CDR2 is FQNEAQ (reference sequence). Trimming left V 4 bases short and J 2 bases short, with 6 bases between. The CDR3 spans 12 residues.

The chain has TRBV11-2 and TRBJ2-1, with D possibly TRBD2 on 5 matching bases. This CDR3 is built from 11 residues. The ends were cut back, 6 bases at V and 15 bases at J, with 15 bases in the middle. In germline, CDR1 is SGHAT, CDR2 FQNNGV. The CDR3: CASSYSGGGFF. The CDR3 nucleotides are TGTGCCAGCAGTTACTCAGGAGGTGGGTTCTTC.

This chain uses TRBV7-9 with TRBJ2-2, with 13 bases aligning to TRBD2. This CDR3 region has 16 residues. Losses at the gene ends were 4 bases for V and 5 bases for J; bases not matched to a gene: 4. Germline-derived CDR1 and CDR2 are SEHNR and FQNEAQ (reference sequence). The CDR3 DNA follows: TGTGCCAGCAGCTCCGGGACTAGCGGGAAAACCGGGGAGCTGTTTTTT. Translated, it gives CASSSGTSGKTGELFF.

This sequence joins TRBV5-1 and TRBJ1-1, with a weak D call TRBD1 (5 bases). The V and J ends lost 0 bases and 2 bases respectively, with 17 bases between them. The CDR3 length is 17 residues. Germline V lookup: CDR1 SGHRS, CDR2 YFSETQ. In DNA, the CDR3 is TGCGCCAGCAGCTTGGGGGGGGGACTTGGTCTTAACACTGAAGCTTTCTTT. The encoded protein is CASSLGGGLGLNTEAFF.

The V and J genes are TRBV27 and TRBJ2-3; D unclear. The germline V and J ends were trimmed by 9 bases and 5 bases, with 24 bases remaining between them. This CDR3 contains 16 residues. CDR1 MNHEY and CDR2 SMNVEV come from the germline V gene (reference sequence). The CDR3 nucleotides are TGTGCCAGAAGGTGGCTCCCATCGACCTTCGGAGATACGCAGTATTTT. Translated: CARRWLPSTFGDTQYF.

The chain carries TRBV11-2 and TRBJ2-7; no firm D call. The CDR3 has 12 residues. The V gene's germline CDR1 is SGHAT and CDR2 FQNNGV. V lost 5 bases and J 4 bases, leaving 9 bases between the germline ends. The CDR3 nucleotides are TGTGCCAGCAGCCTGCCCGGATACGAGCAGTACTTC. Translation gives CASSLPGYEQYF.

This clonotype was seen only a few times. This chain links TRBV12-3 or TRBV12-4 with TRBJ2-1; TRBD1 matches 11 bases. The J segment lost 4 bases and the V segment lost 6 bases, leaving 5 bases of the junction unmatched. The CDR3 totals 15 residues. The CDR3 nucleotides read TGTGCCAGCAGGGGGGGACAGGGGGTGTACAATGAGCAGTTCTTC. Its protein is CASRGGQGVYNEQFF.

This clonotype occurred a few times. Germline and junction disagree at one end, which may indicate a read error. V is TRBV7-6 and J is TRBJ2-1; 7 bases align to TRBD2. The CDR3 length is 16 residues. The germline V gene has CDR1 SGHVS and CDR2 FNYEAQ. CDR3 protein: CASTLEGGFRYNEQFF. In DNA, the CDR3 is TGTGCCAGCACCTTAGAGGGAGGGTTCAGATACAATGAGCAGTTCTTC.

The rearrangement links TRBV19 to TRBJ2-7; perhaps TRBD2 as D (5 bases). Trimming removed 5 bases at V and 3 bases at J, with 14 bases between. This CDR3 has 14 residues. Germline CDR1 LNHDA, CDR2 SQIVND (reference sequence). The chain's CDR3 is CASSDPRGYYEQYF. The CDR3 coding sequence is TGTGCCAGTAGTGACCCCCGGGGTTACTACGAGCAGTACTTC.

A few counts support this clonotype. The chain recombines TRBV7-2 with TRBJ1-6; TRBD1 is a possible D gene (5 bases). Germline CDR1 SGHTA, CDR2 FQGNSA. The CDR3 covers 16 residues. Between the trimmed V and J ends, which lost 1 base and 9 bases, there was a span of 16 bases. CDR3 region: CASSLGGRGRGSPLHF. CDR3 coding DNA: TGTGCCAGCAGCTTAGGGGGACGGGGTCGAGGTTCACCCCTCCACTTT. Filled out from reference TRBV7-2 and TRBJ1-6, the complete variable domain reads GAGVSQSPSNKVTEKGKDVELRCDPISGHTALYWYRQSLGQGLEFLIYFQGNSAPDKSGLPSDRFSAERTGGSVSTLTIQRTQQEDSAVYLCASSLGGRGRGSPLHFGNGTRLTVT.

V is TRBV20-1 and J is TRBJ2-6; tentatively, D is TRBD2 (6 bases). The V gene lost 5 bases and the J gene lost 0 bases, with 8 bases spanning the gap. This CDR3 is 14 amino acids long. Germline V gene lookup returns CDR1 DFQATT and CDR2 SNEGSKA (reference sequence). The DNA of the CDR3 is TGCAGTGCTGGGGGGATCTCTGGGGCCAACGTCCTGACTTTC. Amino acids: CSAGGISGANVLTF.

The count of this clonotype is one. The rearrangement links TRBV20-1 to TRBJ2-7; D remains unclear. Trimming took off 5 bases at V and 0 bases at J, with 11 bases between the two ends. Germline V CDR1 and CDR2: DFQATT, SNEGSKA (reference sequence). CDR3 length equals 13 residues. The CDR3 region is CSALYKSSYEQYF. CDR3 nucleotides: TGCAGTGCTTTATACAAGAGCTCCTACGAGCAGTACTTC.

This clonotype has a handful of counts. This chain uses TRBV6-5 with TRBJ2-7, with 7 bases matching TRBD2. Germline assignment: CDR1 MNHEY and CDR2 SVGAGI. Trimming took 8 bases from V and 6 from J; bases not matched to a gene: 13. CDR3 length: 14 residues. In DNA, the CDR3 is TGTGCCAGCTCCCATAAGGGAGGGAGCGTCGAGCAGTACTTC. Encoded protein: CASSHKGGSVEQYF.

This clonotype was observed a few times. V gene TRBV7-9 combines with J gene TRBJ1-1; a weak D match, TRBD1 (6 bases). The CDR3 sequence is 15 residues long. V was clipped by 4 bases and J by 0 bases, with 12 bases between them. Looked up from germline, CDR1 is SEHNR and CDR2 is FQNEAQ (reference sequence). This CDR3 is CASSSRDKMNTEAFF. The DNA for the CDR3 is TGTGCCAGCAGCTCCCGGGACAAGATGAACACTGAAGCTTTCTTT.

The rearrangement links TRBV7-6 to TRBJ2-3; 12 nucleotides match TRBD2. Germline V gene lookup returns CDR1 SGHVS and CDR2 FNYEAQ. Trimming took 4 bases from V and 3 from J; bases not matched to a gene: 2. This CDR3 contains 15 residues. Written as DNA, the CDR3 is TGTGCCAGCAGCTCTAGCGGGGGGGTTACAGATACGCAGTATTTT. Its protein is CASSSSGGVTDTQYF. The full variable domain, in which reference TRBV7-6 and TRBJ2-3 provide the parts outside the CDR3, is GAGVSQSPRYKVTKRGQDVALRCDPISGHVSLYWYRQALGQGPEFLTYFNYEAQQDKSGLPNDRFSAERPEGSISTLTIQRTEQRDSAMYRCASSSSGGVTDTQYFGPGTRLTVL.

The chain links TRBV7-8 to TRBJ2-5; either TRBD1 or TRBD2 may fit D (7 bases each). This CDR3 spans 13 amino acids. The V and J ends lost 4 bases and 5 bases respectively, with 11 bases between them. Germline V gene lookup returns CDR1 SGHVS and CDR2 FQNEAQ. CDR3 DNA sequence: TGTGCCAGCAGCTCCCAGGGGGGGGAGACCCAGTACTTC. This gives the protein CASSSQGGETQYF.

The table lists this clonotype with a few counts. The CDR3 protein is CASSFPLAGGGNNEQFF. CDR3 DNA sequence: TGTGCCAGCAGTTTCCCCCTAGCTGGAGGCGGCAACAATGAGCAGTTCTTC. The J gene is TRBJ2-1, the V gene TRBV2; perhaps TRBD2 as D (5 bases). The CDR3 spans 17 residues. With 5 bases removed from V and 5 bases from J, the gap between germline ends came to 22 bases. Per the germline V gene, CDR1 is SNHLY and CDR2 is FYNNEI.

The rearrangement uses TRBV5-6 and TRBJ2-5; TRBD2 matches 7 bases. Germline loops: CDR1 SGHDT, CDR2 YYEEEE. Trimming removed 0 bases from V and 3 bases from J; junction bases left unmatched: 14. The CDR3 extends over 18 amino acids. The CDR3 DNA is TGTGCCAGCAGCTTGGTAGGCGGGAGTGGCTATTCGGAAGAGACCCAGTACTTC. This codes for CASSLVGGSGYSEETQYF.

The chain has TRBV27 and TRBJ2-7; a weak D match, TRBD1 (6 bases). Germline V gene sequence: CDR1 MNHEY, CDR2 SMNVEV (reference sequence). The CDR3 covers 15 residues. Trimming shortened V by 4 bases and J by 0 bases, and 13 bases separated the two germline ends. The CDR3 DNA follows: TGTGCCAGCAGTTCCGTGACAGGTATCTCCTACGAGCAGTACGTC. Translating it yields CASSSVTGISYEQYV.

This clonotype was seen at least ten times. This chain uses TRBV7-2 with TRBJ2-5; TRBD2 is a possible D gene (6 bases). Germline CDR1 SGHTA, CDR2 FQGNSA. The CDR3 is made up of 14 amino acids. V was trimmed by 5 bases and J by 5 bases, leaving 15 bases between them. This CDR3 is CASSKLGGTETQYF. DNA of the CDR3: TGTGCCAGCAGCAAATTGGGGGGAACCGAGACCCAGTACTTC.

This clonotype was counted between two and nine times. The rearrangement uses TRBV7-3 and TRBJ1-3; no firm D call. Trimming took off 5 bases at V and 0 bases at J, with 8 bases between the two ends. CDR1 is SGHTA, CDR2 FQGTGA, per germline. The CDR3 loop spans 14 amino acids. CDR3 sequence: CASSPRVSGNTIYF. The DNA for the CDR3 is TGTGCCAGCAGCCCAAGGGTCTCTGGAAACACCATATATTTT. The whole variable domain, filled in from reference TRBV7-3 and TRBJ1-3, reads GAGVSQTPSNKVTEKGKYVELRCDPISGHTALYWYRQSLGQGPEFLIYFQGTGAADDSGLPNDRFFAVRPEGSVSTLKIQRTERGDSAVYLCASSPRVSGNTIYFGEGSWLTVV.

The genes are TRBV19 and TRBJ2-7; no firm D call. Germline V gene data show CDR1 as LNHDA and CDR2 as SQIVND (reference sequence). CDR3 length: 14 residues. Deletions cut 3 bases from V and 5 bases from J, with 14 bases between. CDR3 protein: CASSIAPGRNEQYF. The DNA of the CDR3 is TGTGCCAGTAGTATTGCCCCCGGACGCAACGAGCAGTACTTC.

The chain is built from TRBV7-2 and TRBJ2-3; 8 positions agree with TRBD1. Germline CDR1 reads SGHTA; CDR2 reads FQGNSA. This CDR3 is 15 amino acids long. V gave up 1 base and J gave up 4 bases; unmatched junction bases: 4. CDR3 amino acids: CASSLGPTGADTQYF. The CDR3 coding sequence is TGTGCCAGCAGCTTAGGCCCGACAGGGGCAGATACGCAGTATTTT. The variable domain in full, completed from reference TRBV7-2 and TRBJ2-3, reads GAGVSQSPSNKVTEKGKDVELRCDPISGHTALYWYRQSLGQGLEFLIYFQGNSAPDKSGLPSDRFSAERTGGSVSTLTIQRTQQEDSAVYLCASSLGPTGADTQYFGPGTRLTVL.

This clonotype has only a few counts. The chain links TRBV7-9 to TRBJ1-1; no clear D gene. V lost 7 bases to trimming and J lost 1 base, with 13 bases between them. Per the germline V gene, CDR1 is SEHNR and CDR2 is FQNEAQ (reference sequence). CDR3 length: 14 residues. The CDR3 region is CASTQRAENTEAFF. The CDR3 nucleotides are TGTGCCAGCACCCAAAGGGCAGAGAACACTGAAGCTTTCTTT.